This passage covers 26 T cell receptor beta chains from one sample sequenced in a study of cytomegalovirus exposure and HLA in healthy donors. The PCR employed 60 Vbeta primers together with 13 Jbeta primers. Data came from immunoSEQ multiplex PCR; TCRdb stores just in-frame clones and leaves some out. The sample consists of around 200,000 clones, more than 60% of them appearing once. Source material: PBMCs. The receptors originated from a female donor in good health and CMV-seronegative.

This clone was seen just once. The chain links TRBV7-3 to TRBJ1-2; 10 bases fit TRBD1. V trimming: 5 bases; J trimming: 8 bases; junction bases outside the gene matches: 8. Germline V CDR1 and CDR2: SGHTA, FQGTGA. The CDR3 extends over 14 amino acids. The CDR3, as DNA: TGTGCCAGCAGCCCAACCGGGACAGGGGTGGGCTACACCTTC. It codes for CASSPTGTGVGYTF. Combining the CDR3 with reference TRBV7-3 and TRBJ1-2 gives the whole variable domain GAGVSQTPSNKVTEKGKYVELRCDPISGHTALYWYRQSLGQGPEFLIYFQGTGAADDSGLPNDRFFAVRPEGSVSTLKIQRTERGDSAVYLCASSPTGTGVGYTFGSGTRLTVV.

The genes are TRBV25-1 and TRBJ1-5; 7 bases map to TRBD1. The CDR3 spans 14 residues. CDR1 is MGHDK, CDR2 SYGVNS, per germline. The V gene end was trimmed by 10 bases and the J gene end by 1 base; junction bases not matched to a gene: 7. CDR3 loop: CATGQAHSNQPQHF. The CDR3 bases are TGTGCCACCGGACAGGCACACAGCAATCAGCCCCAGCATTTT.

The genes are TRBV9 and TRBJ1-2; 9 nucleotides agree with TRBD1. The V gene's germline CDR1 is SGDLS and CDR2 YYNGEE. V shed 4 bases and J 0 bases; nucleotides not matched to a gene: 4. CDR3 length: 15 residues. CDR3 sequence reads: CASSPRQGANYGYTF. CDR3 DNA: TGTGCCAGCAGCCCACGACAGGGGGCTAACTATGGCTACACCTTC.

This clone was counted between two and nine times. Germline and junction disagree at one end, which may indicate a read error. V gene TRBV7-9 combines with J gene TRBJ2-7; 8 bases line up with TRBD1. The CDR3 extends over 15 amino acids. CDR1 SEHNR and CDR2 FQNEAQ come from the germline V gene (reference sequence). Here the CDR3 DNA reads TGTTCCAGCAGCCCCAACCTGGGACAGGCCTACGAGCAGTACTTC. Its protein product is CSSSPNLGQAYEQYF.

This chain links TRBV7-9 with TRBJ1-6; D possibly corresponds to TRBD1 (5 bases). The V gene's germline CDR1 is SEHNR and CDR2 FQNEAQ (reference sequence). Deletions cut 3 bases from V and 7 bases from J, with 16 bases between. This CDR3 has 16 amino acids. CDR3 nucleotide sequence: TGTGCCAGCAGCTTTAACCCCTGGGGGGAGAATTCACCCCTCCACTTT. Protein product: CASSFNPWGENSPLHF.

The chain links TRBV28 to TRBJ1-2; a weak D match, TRBD1 (6 bases). V was pared by 7 bases and J by 4 bases, with 22 bases between. Germline CDR1 and CDR2: MDHEN and SYDVKM. The CDR3 covers 16 residues. This chain's CDR3 is CASTRPGGGGGYGYTF. The CDR3 nucleotides read TGTGCCAGCACTCGGCCGGGGGGGGGAGGGGGCTATGGCTACACCTTC.

This rearrangement joins TRBV11-3 to TRBJ2-7; the D gene is possibly TRBD1 (6 bases). This CDR3 is 13 amino acids long. V gave up 5 bases and J gave up 3 bases, with 11 bases separating them. Germline V gene sequence: CDR1 SGHNT, CDR2 YENEEA. CDR3 nucleotides: TGTGCCAGCAGCCAACGGGACAACTACGAGCAGTACTTC. Protein sequence: CASSQRDNYEQYF.

This clone was seen only a few times. The rearrangement links TRBV5-1 to TRBJ1-2; D possibly corresponds to TRBD1 (5 bases). The V gene lost 1 base and the J gene lost 2 bases, with 12 bases spanning the gap. The CDR3 length is 15 residues. Per germline, CDR1 SGHRS and CDR2 YFSETQ. The CDR3 coding sequence is TGCGCCAGCAGCTTGAGGCTGGAGGGGAACTATGGCTACACCTTC. Encoded protein: CASSLRLEGNYGYTF.

As regards this clone: Additional DNA sequences in this sample encode the identical CDR3. DNA for the CDR3: TGTGCCAGCTCACCTCAGGGGTATAGCAATCAGCCCCAGCATTTT. As protein: CASSPQGYSNQPQHF. The chain carries TRBV18 and TRBJ1-5; a possible D gene is TRBD1 (6 bases). In germline, CDR1 is KGHSH, CDR2 LQKENI. V lost 3 bases and J 0 bases, leaving 9 bases between the germline ends. This CDR3 spans 15 amino acids.

This chain links TRBV7-2 with TRBJ1-5; 7 bases map to TRBD1. The trim removed 3 bases at V and 4 bases at J, leaving 3 bases unmatched. From germline, CDR1 is SGHTA and CDR2 FQGNSA. The CDR3 runs 14 residues. Here the CDR3 DNA reads TGTGCCAGCAGCTTGGGACAGAATAATCAGCCCCAGCATTTT. Translating gives CASSLGQNNQPQHF.

The genes are TRBV21-1 and TRBJ1-4. TRBV21-1 has pseudogene status. This CDR3 contains 20 residues. CDR3 residues: CASVSGGTRVDFWCNEKLFF. The CDR3 DNA is TGTGCCAGCGTATCAGGAGGGACGAGGGTTGATTTTTGGTGTAATGAAAAACTGTTTTTT.

CDR3 region: CASSFSGGVYEQYF. DNA for the CDR3: TGTGCCAGCAGTTTTTCAGGGGGCGTCTACGAGCAGTACTTC. The rearrangement uses TRBV27 and TRBJ2-7, with TRBD1 matching over 8 bases. This CDR3 has 14 residues. After removal of 3 bases from V and 3 bases from J, the junction contained 4 bases not matched to a gene. CDR1 and CDR2 (germline): MNHEY, SMNVEV (reference sequence).

The chain carries TRBV7-2 and TRBJ2-1, with a weak D call TRBD2 (7 bases). V lost 6 bases, J lost 9 bases, and 21 bases lay in between. The germline V gene has CDR1 SGHTA and CDR2 FQGNSA. CDR3 length: 15 amino acids. CDR3: CASRFTGGGVSEQFF. CDR3 nucleotide sequence: TGTGCCAGCAGGTTCACTGGGGGGGGCGTGTCTGAGCAGTTCTTC.

The rearrangement links TRBV18 to TRBJ1-6; D perhaps matches TRBD1 (5 bases). Germline V lookup: CDR1 KGHSH, CDR2 LQKENI. V was trimmed by 0 bases and J by 6 bases, leaving 9 bases between them. CDR3 length equals 15 residues. The CDR3 nucleotides are TGTGCCAGCTCACCACCTCAGGGTGGTAATTCACCCCTCCACTTT. Its protein product is CASSPPQGGNSPLHF.

The V and J genes are TRBV11-2 and TRBJ2-5; possible D gene TRBD1, 5 bases. Germline CDR1 is SGHAT and CDR2 is FQNNGV. Trimming cost V 5 bases and J 4 bases, with 20 bases left between them. This CDR3 spans 16 amino acids. CDR3 bases: TGTGCCAGCAGCCCCACCAGTGGGGCGACCAGAGAGACCCAGTACTTC. As protein: CASSPTSGATRETQYF.

CDR3 in DNA: TGTGCCAGCAGCTTAGAAACGGTAAATTCACCCCTCCACTTT. Protein sequence: CASSLETVNSPLHF. The J gene is TRBJ1-6, the V gene TRBV7-8, with D hard to call. Germline V gene sequence: CDR1 SGHVS, CDR2 FQNEAQ. The CDR3 length is 14 residues. V was trimmed by 1 base and J by 7 bases, leaving 8 bases between them.

The DNA of the CDR3 is TGTGCCAGCAGCGTAGTTGGGGGGAATGACGAGCAGTACTTC. Amino acid sequence: CASSVVGGNDEQYF. This sequence joins TRBV9 and TRBJ2-7; possible D gene TRBD2, 6 bases. The germline CDR1 and CDR2 sequences are SGDLS and YYNGEE. This CDR3 contains 14 residues. The V and J ends lost 0 bases and 5 bases respectively, with 12 bases between them. Combining the CDR3 with reference TRBV9 and TRBJ2-7 gives the whole variable domain DSGVTQTPKHLITATGQRVTLRCSPRSGDLSVYWYQQSLDQGLQFLIQYYNGEERAKGNILERFSAQQFPDLHSELNLSSLELGDSALYFCASSVVGGNDEQYFGPGTRLTVT.

The chain carries TRBV7-9 and TRBJ1-5; 8 positions agree with TRBD1. With 4 bases clipped from V and 7 bases from J, the junction kept 9 bases outside the gene matches. The length of the CDR3 is 15 residues. Germline CDR1 reads SEHNR; CDR2 reads FQNEAQ (reference sequence). CDR3 in DNA: TGTGCCAGCAGCTCAGCAGGGGGCGCGGGGCAGCCCCAGCATTTT. Residues: CASSSAGGAGQPQHF.

V and J are TRBV2 and TRBJ2-7; 7 bases are a match to TRBD2. The trim removed 1 base at V and 5 bases at J, leaving 8 bases unmatched. CDR1 is SNHLY and CDR2 is FYNNEI in the germline V gene. The CDR3 extends over 15 amino acids. Here the CDR3 reads CASSEDGGGPHEQYF. CDR3 nucleotides: TGTGCCAGCAGTGAAGATGGGGGAGGGCCCCACGAGCAGTACTTC.

V gene TRBV11-3 combines with J gene TRBJ2-7; tentatively, D is TRBD1 (6 bases). Per germline, CDR1 SGHNT and CDR2 YENEEA. The CDR3 consists of 15 residues. V was clipped by 2 bases and J by 3 bases, with 14 bases between them. CDR3 region: CASSLLPGQYYEQYF. The CDR3 DNA is TGTGCCAGCAGCTTATTACCGGGACAATACTACGAGCAGTACTTC.

The DNA of the CDR3 is TGTGCCAGCAGCTTAGTAGTCTCTAACTATGGCTACACCTTC. It specifies CASSLVVSNYGYTF. V is TRBV7-9 and J is TRBJ1-2; D not certain. Trimming removed 1 base at V and 0 bases at J, with 6 bases between. Germline CDR1 reads SEHNR; CDR2 reads FQNEAQ (reference sequence). There are 14 residues in the CDR3.

The rearrangement links TRBV5-1 to TRBJ2-3, with a weak D call TRBD1 (5 bases). The germline CDR1 and CDR2 sequences are SGHRS and YFSETQ. The CDR3 is 12 residues long. V gave up 0 bases and J gave up 8 bases, with 7 bases separating them. DNA of the CDR3: TGCGCCAGCAGCTTGGTAGGGGCTACGCAGTATTTT. Amino acids: CASSLVGATQYF.

The chain carries TRBV18 and TRBJ2-7; D possibly corresponds to TRBD1 (6 bases). Trimming left V 3 bases short and J 7 bases short, with 13 bases between. This CDR3 is 13 amino acids long. The germline gives CDR1 KGHSH, CDR2 LQKENI. The CDR3 spells CASSPGHLREQYF. CDR3 DNA: TGTGCCAGCTCACCGGGACACCTCCGGGAGCAGTACTTC.

This chain links TRBV6-5 with TRBJ2-1, with D perhaps TRBD2 (7 bases). Trimming left V 4 bases short and J 2 bases short, with 12 bases between. Germline V gene lookup returns CDR1 MNHEY and CDR2 SVGAGI. CDR3 length: 15 residues. The CDR3 DNA is TGTGCCAGCAGTTGGGGGGGGACAACCTACAATGAGCAGTTCTTC. It is translated as CASSWGGTTYNEQFF.

This clone showed up just a few times. The chain couples TRBV15 to TRBJ2-7, with D possibly TRBD2 on 6 matching bases. From germline, CDR1 is LNHNV and CDR2 YYDKDF (reference sequence). Trimming stripped 3 bases from V and 6 bases from J, with 12 bases between. The CDR3 contains 13 residues. The CDR3 sequence is CATSRGGSTEQYF. CDR3 in DNA: TGTGCCACCAGCAGGGGGGGTTCTACCGAGCAGTACTTC.

The V call is TRBV7-6, the J call TRBJ1-6; 8 positions agree with TRBD1. Germline loops: CDR1 SGHVS, CDR2 FNYEAQ. Unmatched junction bases numbered 14, after V lost 5 bases and J lost 11 bases. This CDR3 spans 16 amino acids. CDR3 bases: TGTGCCAGCAGCCTCACCGCCGGACAGGGACGGACACCCCTCCACTTT. It encodes CASSLTAGQGRTPLHF.